A selection of T cell receptor beta chains follows, all from one sample in a study of cytomegalovirus exposure and HLA in healthy donors. Data came from immunoSEQ multiplex PCR; TCRdb stores just in-frame clones and leaves some out. The sample gives around 150,000 clones, almost 80% of which show up once; 9% to 10% is in the top ten. The sample was PBMCs. All receptors derive from a man aged 18 to 29 in good health and CMV-seropositive. The CDR3 runs from the conserved cysteine through the conserved F or W. The D gene is left open where the match is weak. Where a row states a size, it is once, few, many or the class of an expanded clone; other rows omit it.

clone size,V gene,J gene,D gene,CDR3 protein,CDR3 DNA
NA,TRBV11-2,TRBJ2-3,TRBD2,CASNPHTGGPEDTQYF,TGTGCCAGCAATCCCCATACGGGAGGGCCGGAAGATACGCAGTATTTT
NA,TRBV6-5,TRBJ2-2,TRBD1,CASSTGGHGELFF,TGTGCCAGCAGTACAGGGGGGCACGGGGAGCTGTTTTTT
NA,TRBV11-3,TRBJ1-4,NA,CASSLKQFELFF,TGTGCCAGCAGCTTAAAACAATTTGAACTGTTTTTT
NA,TRBV7-9,TRBJ1-1,NA,CASSLGRGMNTEAFF,TGTGCCAGCAGCTTGGGCAGGGGCATGAACACTGAAGCTTTCTTT
NA,TRBV5-6,TRBJ2-5,NA,CASSLSYGQQETQYF,TGTGCCAGCAGCTTGTCTTATGGACAGCAAGAGACCCAGTACTTC
NA,TRBV5-8,TRBJ2-3,TRBD1,CAGIGTDRTQYF,TGTGCCGGCATCGGGACAGACCGAACGCAGTATTTT
NA,TRBV2,TRBJ2-6,TRBD1,CASSATGAGANVLTF,TGTGCCAGCAGCGCCACAGGGGCTGGGGCCAACGTCCTGACTTTC
NA,TRBV5-1,TRBJ2-7,TRBD1,CASSTGTGSYEQYF,TGCGCCAGCTCGACCGGGACAGGGTCCTACGAGCAGTACTTC
NA,TRBV19,TRBJ2-5,NA,CASSSWTRGETQYF,TGTGCCAGTAGTTCCTGGACCCGAGGGGAGACCCAGTACTTC
NA,TRBV4-1,TRBJ1-4,NA,CASRTVATNEKLFF,TGCGCCAGCAGAACGGTAGCAACTAATGAAAAACTGTTTTTT
NA,TRBV5-4,TRBJ2-7,NA,CASSLEGVNEQYF,TGTGCCAGCAGCTTGGAAGGGGTAAACGAGCAGTACTTC
few,TRBV15,TRBJ2-7,NA,CATSRGGRFYEQYF,TGTGCCACCTCACGGGGAGGCAGATTTTACGAGCAGTACTTC
NA,TRBV7-9,TRBJ1-5,NA,CASSLGSGGNQPQHF,TGTGCCAGCAGCTTAGGTTCGGGGGGCAATCAGCCCCAGCATTTT
few,TRBV5-1,TRBJ2-3,TRBD2,CASGLAGVGTDTQYF,TGCGCCAGCGGGCTAGCGGGAGTCGGGACAGATACGCAGTATTTT
NA,TRBV7-9,TRBJ2-4,NA,CASSPPTGDIQYF,TGTGCCAGCAGCCCCCCCACGGGGGACATTCAGTACTTC
NA,TRBV6-1,TRBJ1-4,TRBD1,CASSVQGNEKLFF,TGTGCCAGCAGTGTACAGGGGAATGAAAAACTGTTTTTT
NA,TRBV5-1,TRBJ2-1,TRBD1,CASSAGTGTYNEQFF,TGCGCCAGCAGCGCCGGGACAGGAACCTACAATGAGCAGTTCTTC
NA,TRBV6-5,TRBJ1-5,NA,CASSYSGGNQPQHF,TGTGCCAGCAGTTACTCGGGGGGAAATCAGCCCCAGCATTTT
NA,TRBV7-8,TRBJ2-7,NA,CASSLLGGANYEQYF,TGTGCCAGCAGCTTATTAGGCGGGGCTAACTACGAGCAGTACTTC
few,TRBV6-5,TRBJ2-2,NA,CASSYGWGVNTGELFF,TGTGCCAGCAGTTATGGGTGGGGGGTAAACACCGGGGAGCTGTTTTTT
NA,TRBV19,TRBJ2-1,NA,CASTPPGFPNEQFF,TGTGCCAGTACCCCCCCGGGGTTCCCCAATGAGCAGTTCTTC
once,TRBV5-1,TRBJ1-3,TRBD1,CASSFGDRGLSGNTIYF,TGCGCCAGCAGCTTCGGGGACAGGGGACTCTCTGGAAACACCATATATTTT
once,TRBV6-5,TRBJ1-5,TRBD1,CASRWDRGGGPQHF,TGTGCCAGCAGATGGGACAGGGGTGGTGGGCCCCAGCATTTT
NA,TRBV5-8,TRBJ2-7,TRBD1,CASSSGPGGKGSYEQYF,TGTGCCAGCAGCTCTGGACCAGGGGGCAAGGGCTCCTACGAGCAGTACTTC
NA,TRBV6-1,TRBJ2-7,NA,CASSEEGASYEQYF,TGTGCCAGCAGTGAAGAAGGGGCTTCCTACGAGCAGTACTTC
once,TRBV7-2,TRBJ1-4,NA,CASSLTSRTNEKLFF,TGTGCCAGCAGCCTTACTTCGCGGACTAATGAAAAACTGTTTTTT
NA,TRBV9,TRBJ2-7,TRBD1,CASSVAGQGYEQYF,TGTGCCAGCAGCGTTGCGGGACAGGGCTACGAGCAGTACTTC
NA,TRBV11-2,TRBJ2-7,NA,CASLGGSYEQYF,TGTGCCAGCCTAGGGGGCTCCTACGAGCAGTACTTC
NA,TRBV5-4,TRBJ1-1,NA,CASSLDSLNTEAFF,TGTGCCAGCAGCTTGGATAGTTTGAACACTGAAGCTTTCTTT
NA,TRBV28,TRBJ2-1,TRBD2,CAGGSGMAWNEQFF,TGTGCCGGGGGGAGCGGGATGGCTTGGAATGAGCAGTTCTTC
NA,TRBV29-1,TRBJ2-1,NA,CSVVSGGWNEQFF,TGCAGCGTCGTTAGTGGGGGCTGGAATGAGCAGTTCTTC
NA,TRBV5-1,TRBJ1-1,TRBD1,CASSLGQGTETTEAFF,TGCGCCAGCAGCTTGGGACAGGGGACTGAGACCACTGAAGCTTTCTTT
NA,TRBV10-3,TRBJ1-2,TRBD1,CAISVTPQGAGGYTF,TGTGCCATCAGTGTTACCCCACAGGGGGCGGGTGGCTACACCTTC
NA,TRBV5-1,TRBJ2-1,TRBD2,CASGDTGGTNEQFF,TGCGCCAGCGGGGACACGGGGGGGACGAATGAGCAGTTCTTC
NA,TRBV11-2,TRBJ2-7,TRBD1,CASSSRDRVGSEQYF,TGTGCCAGCAGCTCAAGGGACAGGGTGGGGTCCGAGCAGTACTTC
NA,TRBV30,TRBJ2-5,TRBD1,CAWTGQGKGETQYF,TGTGCCTGGACGGGACAGGGAAAAGGAGAGACCCAGTACTTC
NA,TRBV9,TRBJ2-1,TRBD2,CASSVDPGGIDEQFF,TGTGCCAGCAGCGTAGACCCCGGGGGGATCGATGAGCAGTTCTTC
once,TRBV2,TRBJ1-3,NA,CASSEGGTLRSGNTIYF,TGTGCCAGCAGTGAAGGGGGGACACTTCGGTCTGGAAACACCATATATTTT
once,TRBV5-1,TRBJ2-7,NA,CASSLVGQTYEQYF,TGCGCCAGCAGCTTGGTTGGACAGACCTACGAGCAGTACTTC
NA,TRBV2,TRBJ2-7,TRBD1,CASTLQGYYEQYF,TGTGCCAGCACCTTACAGGGGTACTACGAGCAGTACTTC
once,TRBV2,TRBJ2-7,TRBD2,CASSVMGRAEQYF,TGTGCCAGCAGCGTCATGGGGAGGGCCGAGCAGTACTTC
NA,TRBV9,TRBJ2-7,NA,CASSVEGEGYEQYF,TGTGCCAGCAGCGTAGAGGGTGAGGGCTACGAGCAGTACTTC
NA,TRBV20-1,TRBJ1-1,NA,CSATGGTEAFF,TGCAGTGCCACGGGGGGCACTGAAGCTTTCTTT
NA,TRBV6-1,TRBJ1-2,TRBD1,CASRDRAEGYTF,TGTGCCAGCAGAGACAGGGCCGAGGGCTACACCTTC
NA,TRBV5-1,TRBJ1-1,NA,CASSLGASGTMNTEAFF,TGCGCCAGCAGCTTGGGGGCCTCGGGAACCATGAACACTGAAGCTTTCTTT
NA,TRBV7-3,TRBJ1-1,NA,CASSTLPGFEAFF,TGTGCCAGCAGCACCCTCCCAGGGTTTGAAGCTTTCTTT
NA,TRBV6-6,TRBJ2-7,NA,CASSPLRREQYF,TGTGCCAGCAGCCCACTAAGGCGCGAGCAGTACTTC
NA,TRBV4-1,TRBJ2-7,NA,CASSQQARAGEQYF,TGCGCCAGCAGCCAACAGGCCAGGGCGGGGGAGCAGTACTTC
NA,TRBV28,TRBJ2-7,NA,CASSSNRSPYEQYF,TGTGCCAGCAGTTCGAACAGGTCCCCCTACGAGCAGTACTTC
NA,TRBV14,TRBJ1-1,NA,CASSQMGGTEAFF,TGTGCCAGCAGCCAAATGGGGGGAACTGAAGCTTTCTTT
NA,TRBV28,TRBJ2-5,TRBD1,CASSLIRTGETQYF,TGTGCCAGCAGTTTGATCCGGACAGGGGAGACCCAGTACTTC
NA,TRBV25-1,TRBJ2-3,TRBD1,CASSELGQGYTQYF,TGTGCCAGCAGTGAATTAGGACAGGGGTATACGCAGTATTTT
NA,TRBV6-6,TRBJ1-3,TRBD1,CASTSGGGDSGNTIYF,TGTGCCAGCACGTCAGGGGGCGGCGATTCTGGAAACACCATATATTTT
NA,TRBV30,TRBJ1-3,NA,CAWSRSSGNTIYF,TGTGCCTGGAGCAGATCCTCTGGAAACACCATATATTTT
NA,TRBV28,TRBJ2-2,NA,CAKPTPRSGELFF,TGTGCGAAACCTACCCCCAGGTCCGGGGAGCTGTTTTTT
NA,TRBV7-2,TRBJ2-1,TRBD2,CASSLVASGGNNEQFF,TGTGCCAGCAGCTTAGTGGCTAGCGGGGGTAACAATGAGCAGTTCTTC
NA,TRBV28,TRBJ2-2,NA,CASSLEMTGRTGELFF,TGTGCCAGCAGTCTGGAGATGACAGGGAGGACCGGGGAGCTGTTTTTT
NA,TRBV9,TRBJ2-5,NA,CASSVSSGGLNAETQYF,TGTGCCAGCAGCGTGTCGAGTGGGGGCCTAAATGCCGAGACCCAGTACTTC
NA,TRBV19,TRBJ1-2,TRBD1,CATQDRAYYGYTF,TGTGCCACCCAGGACAGGGCTTACTATGGCTACACCTTC